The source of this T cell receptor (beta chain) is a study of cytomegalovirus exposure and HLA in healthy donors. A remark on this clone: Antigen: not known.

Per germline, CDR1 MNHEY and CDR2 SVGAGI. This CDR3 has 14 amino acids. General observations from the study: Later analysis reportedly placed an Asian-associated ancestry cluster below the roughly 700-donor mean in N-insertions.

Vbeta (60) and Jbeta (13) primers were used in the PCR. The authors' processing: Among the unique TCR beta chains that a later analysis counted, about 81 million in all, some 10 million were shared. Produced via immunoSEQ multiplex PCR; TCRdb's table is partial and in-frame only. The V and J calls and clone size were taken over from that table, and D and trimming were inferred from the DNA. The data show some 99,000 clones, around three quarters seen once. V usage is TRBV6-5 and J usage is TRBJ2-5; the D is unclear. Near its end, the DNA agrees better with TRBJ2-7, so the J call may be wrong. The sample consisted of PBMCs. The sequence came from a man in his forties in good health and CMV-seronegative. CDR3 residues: CASSSNTELGEQYF. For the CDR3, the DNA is TGTGCCAGCAGTTCAAACACCGAGTTGGGCGAGCAGTACTTC.